Shown below are 11 T cell receptor beta chains from a single sample sequenced in a study of T cell responses to AZD1222 COVID-19 vaccine. Assay used: immunoSEQ multiplex PCR; TCRdb lists only in-frame clones, some missing. Seen here are about 270,000 clones, about 94% observed once, and the top ten hold around 0.58%. The sample was peripheral blood, taken 28 days after the second AZD1222 dose. Receptors originate from an adult who received the AZD1222 COVID-19 vaccine.

CDR3 amino acids: CASSLSAGTGDLQQYF. In DNA form, the CDR3 reads TGTGCCAGCAGTTTGTCAGCCGGGACGGGAGACTTGCAGCAGTACTTC. V usage is TRBV27 and J usage is TRBJ2-7, with D possibly TRBD2 on 6 matching bases. Germline CDR1 MNHEY, CDR2 SMNVEV (reference sequence). Deletions cut 3 bases from V and 8 bases from J, with 23 bases between. This CDR3 comprises 16 residues.

The chain employs TRBV7-2 and TRBJ2-2; D tentatively reads TRBD1 or TRBD2 (5 bases each). Trimming stripped 7 bases from V and 1 base from J, with 13 bases between. The CDR3 runs to 15 residues. The germline V gene encodes CDR1 SGHTA and CDR2 FQGNSA. The CDR3 DNA sequence: TGTGCCAGCATCTCTCGGGGCAGGAACACCGGGGAGCTGTTTTTT. Amino acids: CASISRGRNTGELFF.

The chain recombines TRBV6-5 with TRBJ1-5; the D gene is possibly TRBD1 (6 bases). The germline V gene has CDR1 MNHEY and CDR2 SVGAGI. V dropped 5 bases and J dropped 11 bases, with 22 bases sitting between them. This CDR3 has 15 amino acids. The CDR3 here is CASSPAGGHPTAQHF. DNA for the CDR3: TGTGCCAGCAGTCCCGCGGGGGGACACCCGACAGCCCAGCATTTT.

The chain joins TRBV20-1 to TRBJ2-7; TRBD1 matches 7 bases. The CDR3 covers 14 residues. The trim removed 6 bases at V and 9 bases at J, leaving 17 bases unmatched. The germline gives CDR1 DFQATT, CDR2 SNEGSKA (reference sequence). The CDR3 spells CSASRDRYFTGQYF. The CDR3 coding sequence is TGCAGTGCCAGTCGGGACAGATATTTTACTGGGCAGTACTTC.

This chain uses TRBV28 with TRBJ1-3; possible D gene TRBD1, 5 bases. Trimming took 6 bases from V and 7 from J, leaving 16 bases between them. The germline gives CDR1 MDHEN, CDR2 SYDVKM. The CDR3 has 14 residues. The CDR3 sequence: CASSPGPSPNTIYF. The CDR3 region has the DNA TGTGCCAGCAGCCCGGGGCCCTCGCCTAACACCATATATTTT.

This clone was observed once. The chain links TRBV4-1 to TRBJ1-4; D gene ambiguous. CDR3 size: 15 residues. V was pared by 4 bases and J by 8 bases, with 17 bases between. CDR1 is MGHRA and CDR2 is YSYEKL in the germline V gene. Here the CDR3 reads CASSRTGVTSEKLFF. CDR3 DNA: TGCGCCAGCAGCCGGACCGGAGTCACATCCGAAAAACTGTTTTTT.

This clone was found once. The chain is built from TRBV10-3 and TRBJ1-6, with D possibly being TRBD1 (6 bases). The germline CDR1 and CDR2 sequences are ENHRY and SYGVKD. This CDR3 comprises 13 residues. Deletions cut 5 bases from V and 10 bases from J, with 12 bases between. The DNA of the CDR3 is TGTGCCATCAGTAAAGGGGGAGTATCACCCCTCCACTTT. Translated, it gives CAISKGGVSPLHF.

The chain carries TRBV9 and TRBJ2-1; D gene uncertain. The CDR3 is 13 amino acids. Germline V gene data show CDR1 as SGDLS and CDR2 as YYNGEE. Between the trimmed V and J ends, which lost 4 bases and 10 bases, there was a span of 15 bases. CDR3 DNA: TGTGCCAGCAGCACGGACCAACCCGGGGAGCAGTTCTTC. The encoded protein is CASSTDQPGEQFF.

This clone was observed once. This rearrangement joins TRBV2 to TRBJ1-2; D may be TRBD1 (5 bases). This CDR3 contains 14 residues. Trimming shortened V by 2 bases and J by 7 bases, and 14 bases separated the two germline ends. Germline V gives CDR1 SNHLY, CDR2 FYNNEI. CDR3 sequence reads: CASSERGDVGGYTF. As DNA, the CDR3 is TGTGCCAGCAGTGAACGGGGGGATGTAGGTGGCTACACCTTC.

This chain links TRBV9 with TRBJ1-3; 7 bases are shared with TRBD1. Per the germline V gene, CDR1 is SGDLS and CDR2 is YYNGEE. The CDR3 covers 17 residues. V was pared by 4 bases and J by 2 bases, with 12 bases of the junction left unmatched. The CDR3 loop reads CASSPYVDRVAGNTIYF. The CDR3, as DNA: TGTGCCAGCAGCCCATATGTCGACAGGGTAGCTGGAAACACCATATATTTT. Supplemented by reference TRBV9 and TRBJ1-3, the full variable domain reads DSGVTQTPKHLITATGQRVTLRCSPRSGDLSVYWYQQSLDQGLQFLIQYYNGEERAKGNILERFSAQQFPDLHSELNLSSLELGDSALYFCASSPYVDRVAGNTIYFGEGSWLTVV.

This chain connects TRBV28 to TRBJ1-3; D is uncertain. The V gene's germline CDR1 is MDHEN and CDR2 SYDVKM. V was shortened by 3 bases and J by 0 bases, with 9 bases between the two germline ends. The CDR3 sequence is 15 residues long. In DNA form, the CDR3 reads TGTGCCAGCAGTTTGCTGGGTTACTCTGGAAACACCATATATTTT. As protein: CASSLLGYSGNTIYF.